This is a list of T cell receptor beta chains from one sample in a study of blood T cell repertoires in COVID-19. This table comes from immunoSEQ multiplex PCR, and its TCRdb copy is limited to in-frame clones, with some not included. The sample shows about 460,000 clones, approximately 86% of them seen only once. Material: PBMCs or T cells enriched from blood (not recorded which). The receptors shown here come from a woman in her fifties or sixties who had recovered from COVID-19. CDR3s leave out the opening cysteine and the closing phenylalanine or tryptophan. D genes are given only for firm matches.

TRBJ1-1,TRBD1,TRBV9,ASSVGGQGSEAF
TRBJ1-3,-,TRBV4-1,ASSLLSLGFSGNTIY
TRBJ1-1,TRBD1,TRBV7-9,ASSPDRASNTEAF
TRBJ2-2,TRBD1,TRBV5-1,ASSWRVLVGTGNTGELF
TRBJ1-2,-,TRBV19,ASRSQGRDGYT
TRBJ1-3,-,TRBV10-3,AISESAGNTIY
TRBJ1-2,-,TRBV12-5,ASGLERSGIYT
TRBJ2-3,-,TRBV12-5,ASGLATQGRTDTQY
TRBJ1-1,TRBD1,TRBV6-5,ASSKGDRNTEAF
TRBJ1-2,-,TRBV30,AWSVKGAGGYT
TRBJ2-1,TRBD2,TRBV18,ASSQKLAGVYNEQF
TRBJ2-6,-,TRBV5-4,ASSLGQAKTSSGANVLT
TRBJ1-1,-,TRBV2,ASSPQVWGEAF
TRBJ2-1,TRBD2,TRBV5-1,ASSFSSGGPYNEQF
TRBJ1-1,-,TRBV30,AWRRGITEAF
TRBJ1-1,-,TRBV5-1,ASTPQGMAEAF
TRBJ2-1,-,TRBV28,ASRPKRVSSYNEQF
TRBJ2-5,TRBD2,TRBV4-1,ASSQVGTSGGAVETQY
TRBJ1-2,-,TRBV20-1,SASTLRGYT
TRBJ1-6,-,TRBV6-1,ASSQARGGNSPLH
TRBJ2-7,TRBD1,TRBV6-5,ASSITGTGAEQY
TRBJ1-2,-,TRBV19,ASSLRGGISFGYT
TRBJ2-3,TRBD1,TRBV15,ATEGGFGTDTQY
TRBJ1-1,TRBD1,TRBV29-1,SVVGQGAF
TRBJ1-4,-,TRBV2,ASSRDRGEKLF
TRBJ1-4,-,TRBV2,ASSGLGGATNEKLF
TRBJ1-1,TRBD1,TRBV5-5,ASSLQPGQGGTEAF
TRBJ1-4,-,TRBV3-1/TRBV3-2,ASSFGQREKLF
TRBJ2-7,-,TRBV3-1/TRBV3-2,ASSRKLATYEQY
TRBJ2-3,TRBD2,TRBV20-1,SAITSGAQY
TRBJ1-6,TRBD1,TRBV18,ASSPGQGGYNSPLH
TRBJ1-4,-,TRBV5-1,ASRGAMEEKLF
TRBJ1-1,-,TRBV24-1,ATSDLHCRVDTEAF
TRBJ2-3,TRBD2,TRBV29-1,SVAGGDRGTDTQY
TRBJ2-6,-,TRBV15,ATSGRRGSSGANVLT
TRBJ1-2,-,TRBV2,ASGDSNYGYT
TRBJ2-1,TRBD1,TRBV28,ASRDRDYNEQF
TRBJ2-3,TRBD2,TRBV4-2,ASSQEIRLAGGLADTQY
TRBJ1-1,-,TRBV2,ASIDSYMNTEAF
TRBJ2-7,-,TRBV6-6,ASSYGQAGYEQY
TRBJ1-5,-,TRBV3-1/TRBV3-2,ASGTGYSNQPQH
TRBJ1-6,-,TRBV5-1,ASSLTASPGSSYNSPLH
TRBJ2-1,-,TRBV30,AWSVLANEQF
TRBJ1-2,-,TRBV10-1,ASSESSEAGLSYGYT
TRBJ2-3,TRBD1,TRBV18,ASSPFARTGKSTDTQY
TRBJ1-2,-,TRBV2,ASSEEVINYGYT
TRBJ1-5,-,TRBV6-5,ASSYSRNQPQH
TRBJ2-1,TRBD2,TRBV9,ASSVLAGGSYNEQF
TRBJ2-2,-,TRBV19,ASSIDRSGELF
TRBJ1-2,-,TRBV6-5,ASRPDRKNGYT